This TCR beta chain was profiled in a study of blood T cell repertoires in COVID-19. Study overall: From the United States, Italy and Spain came samples of acute and convalescent COVID-19. Nucleic acid was either cDNA or gDNA, and it came from T cells, B-cell-depleted T cells, or PBMCs.

Germline V gene data show CDR1 as LGHDT and CDR2 as YNNKEL (reference sequence). Trimming removed 5 bases at V and 4 bases at J, with 14 bases between. The CDR3 is 14 amino acids. In terms of age and location, participants ranged from roughly 18 to 90 years and lived in about two dozen US areas. Original analysis: Nucleated cell number was recorded as an estimate derived from reference gene primer amplification. Only in-frame clones appear in the TCRdb table, and some are missing; sequencing was by immunoSEQ multiplex PCR. D and trimming were read from the DNA, whereas the V and J calls and clone size are those reported in that table. Of 150,000 to 200,000 clones in the sample, around 82% were seen once.

The sequence was obtained from a woman aged 55-69 years with acute COVID-19. V and J are TRBV3-1 (or the pseudogene TRBV3-2) and TRBJ1-2, with D maybe TRBD1 (5 bases). The sample taken for sequencing was PBMCs or T cells enriched from blood (not recorded which). The CDR3 DNA reads TGTGCCAGCAGCACCCCGGGGGACCTCTATGGCTACACCTTC. Translating gives CASSTPGDLYGYTF.